Included here is one T cell receptor (beta chain) sequence, with context. It lacks a known antigen. Qualities for individual bases were not recorded, and no much larger clone is one base off. The collaborating institutions used their own protocols to collect whole blood in K2EDTA tubes. For TCRbeta analysis, collaborators shipped samples as frozen whole blood, isolated PBMCs, or DNA extracted from either of those sample types. This sample was included in a study of blood T cell repertoires in COVID-19 (dated by TCRdb to about 2020). Turning to the overall study: The collaborator samples originated in the United States, Italy and Spain and spanned the acute and convalescent phases of COVID-19. The material from the prospective study consisted of cDNA or gDNA derived from T cells, B-cell-depleted T cells, or PBMCs. The dataset comprised deeply sampled blood TCRbeta repertoires from subjects exposed to, actively infected with, or recovered from COVID-19. A freely available public database, intended as a resource for researchers studying the immune response to SARS-CoV-2, is where the repertoires were released. The samples were drawn from two sources: the first 160 participants of the ongoing ImmuneRACE study, and approximately 1,300 subjects contributed by 6 global collaborators. Sample metadata almost always included a de-identified subject ID, COVID-19 status, age in years and sex. Where HLA class I and class II types were available, the types were taken from metadata supplied by the sample provider, not from assay-based typing. Results and caveats for the whole study, not just this receptor: The amount of clinical and demographic metadata varied by source and participant and was provided uncurated.

Measured from the cysteine to the phenylalanine, the CDR3 is 16 residues long. The entry retains the CDR3 DNA only, 48 bases that are in frame from base 1. V is trimmed back by 4 bases and J by 5 bases, and the junction contains 10 bases that no gene match accounts for. The immunoSEQ Assay, a bias-controlled multiplex PCR, was used to amplify TCRbeta CDR3 regions from genomic DNA. The study's own analysis went as follows. Within the assay, amplification of reference gene primers was used to estimate how many nucleated cells each sample contained. To quantify the absolute abundance of each unique TCRbeta CDR3 rearrangement, sequence reads were collapsed and filtered. For each sample, productive Simpson clonality was calculated by taking the square root of Simpson's diversity index across productive rearrangements. What TCRdb holds here is the immuneACCESS table cut down to in-frame rearrangements. Part of the clones is not present; checked against another copy, under half of the missing clones reflect an unresolved V gene, and the others are unexplained. The DNA gave D and trimming, while V, J and clone size come from that table. Across this sample there are roughly 70,000 clones, with 80% to 85% seen only once. Approximately 4.1% of the sample is in the top ten clones.

The rearrangement joined TRBV23-1 to TRBJ1-5; 8 bases in the junction line up with TRBD1. TRBV23-1 is reported as an ORF; its role is uncertain. Sequenced material: peripheral blood. The clonotype comes from a woman aged 60 to 75 with acute or convalescent COVID-19. Here is the DNA: TGCGCCAGCAGTCCAATGGACAGGGCTGTAGATCAGCCCCAGCATTTT. It specifies CASSPMDRAVDQPQHF.